What follows are 24 T cell receptor beta chains derived from one specimen sequenced in a study of identical twins. TCRdb recomputed calls from the 5' RACE reads with MiXCR, one row per CDR3 protein. The repertoire includes 570,000 or so distinct CDR3 sequences, 9% to 10% of them detected once, and 3% sits in the top ten. The same data also went into a second study, on yellow fever vaccine responses in identical twins.

Sequencing was performed on PBMCs. These receptors were collected from a woman aged 18-29 years in good health.

This clonotype was detected a few times. The genes are TRBV28 and TRBJ1-4; 9 bases map to TRBD1. Germline CDR1 reads MDHEN; CDR2 reads SYDVKM. This CDR3 spans 16 amino acids. Losses at the gene ends were 4 bases for V and 5 bases for J; bases not matched to a gene: 8. CDR3 nucleotide sequence: TGTGCCAGCAGTTCTGTCTACGGGACAGGGAATGAAAAACTGTTTTTT. Residues: CASSSVYGTGNEKLFF.

This clonotype turned up a few times. The genes are TRBV6-5 and TRBJ1-5; D call uncertain. Germline lookup yields CDR1 MNHEY and CDR2 SVGAGI. CDR3 length: 18 amino acids. V lost 0 bases and J 0 bases, leaving 15 bases between the germline ends. The CDR3 DNA is TGTGCCAGCAGTTACTCTGAGGTCCTTCTCGATAGCAATCAGCCCCAGCATTTT. Residues: CASSYSEVLLDSNQPQHF.

This clonotype was detected many times. The chain links TRBV4-2 to TRBJ2-1, with a possible D match to TRBD2 (5 bases). V lost 2 bases, J lost 6 bases, and 11 bases lay in between. CDR1 LGHNA and CDR2 YNFKEQ come from the germline V gene. The CDR3 consists of 14 residues. The CDR3 reads CASSQKLVGNEQFF. In DNA form, the CDR3 reads TGTGCCAGCAGCCAAAAACTAGTCGGCAATGAGCAGTTCTTC.

This clonotype was counted only a few times. The genes are TRBV12-3 or TRBV12-4 and TRBJ2-3; the match to TRBD2 covers 10 bases. The CDR3 sequence is 16 residues long. Trimming took 1 base from V and 4 from J; bases not matched to a gene: 5. As DNA, the CDR3 is TGTGCCAGCAGTTTAGAGCTAGCGGGAGTACCAGATACGCAGTATTTT. This sequence encodes CASSLELAGVPDTQYF.

The table lists this clonotype with many counts. The chain recombines TRBV29-1 with TRBJ2-1; 13 bases fit TRBD2. Per the germline V gene, CDR1 is SQVTM and CDR2 is ANQGSEA. The CDR3 contains 15 residues. V dropped 2 bases and J dropped 6; count of bases not matched to a gene: 4. CDR3: CSVEWGLAGLNEQFF. The CDR3 DNA reads TGCAGCGTTGAATGGGGACTAGCGGGACTCAATGAGCAGTTCTTC.

This clonotype was counted at least ten times. The V gene is TRBV9, the J gene TRBJ2-7, with D perhaps matching TRBD1 (5 bases). CDR1 is SGDLS and CDR2 is YYNGEE in the germline V gene. The V gene lost 0 bases and the J gene lost 1 base, with 11 bases spanning the gap. This CDR3 is built from 15 residues. CDR3 amino acids: CASSVAGQGSYEQYF. The CDR3 bases are TGTGCCAGCAGCGTAGCAGGGCAGGGTTCCTACGAGCAGTACTTC. Drawing the rest from reference TRBV9 and TRBJ2-7, the complete variable domain is DSGVTQTPKHLITATGQRVTLRCSPRSGDLSVYWYQQSLDQGLQFLIQYYNGEERAKGNILERFSAQQFPDLHSELNLSSLELGDSALYFCASSVAGQGSYEQYFGPGTRLTVT.

The genes are TRBV12-3 or TRBV12-4 and TRBJ2-5, with 15 bases fitting TRBD2. The CDR3 has 17 amino acids. Losses at the gene ends were 6 bases for V and 0 bases for J; bases not matched to a gene: 5. The CDR3 reads CASRPGLAGGYQETQYF. CDR3 DNA sequence: TGTGCCAGCAGACCTGGACTAGCGGGGGGGTACCAAGAGACCCAGTACTTC.

The V and J genes are TRBV2 and TRBJ1-5; no reliable D call. CDR1 is SNHLY and CDR2 is FYNNEI in the germline V gene. The CDR3 length is 14 residues. Trimming took off 6 bases at V and 4 bases at J, with 13 bases between the two ends. The CDR3 region is CASRRESENQPQHF. CDR3 in DNA: TGTGCCAGCAGAAGGGAGTCAGAAAATCAGCCCCAGCATTTT. Using reference TRBV2 and TRBJ1-5 for the parts outside the CDR3, the full variable domain is EPEVTQTPSHQVTQMGQEVILRCVPISNHLYFYWYRQILGQKVEFLVSFYNNEISEKSEIFDDQFSVERPDGSNFTLKIRSTKLEDSAMYFCASRRESENQPQHFGDGTRLSIL.

This clonotype was seen more than once but under ten times. The V gene is TRBV5-6, the J gene TRBJ2-3, with 8 bases identical to TRBD1. V shed 3 bases, J shed 0 bases, and the junction held 3 bases outside the gene matches. Per germline, CDR1 SGHDT and CDR2 YYEEEE. The CDR3 has 15 residues. The chain's CDR3 is CASSWGQDSTDTQYF. DNA of the CDR3: TGTGCCAGCAGCTGGGGACAGGATAGCACAGATACGCAGTATTTT.

As concerns this clonotype: A much larger clone differs by one base, so this may be a read error. The chain uses TRBV6-1 and TRBJ2-6; maybe TRBD1 (5 bases). The CDR3 runs to 15 residues. Germline V gene data show CDR1 as MNHNS and CDR2 as SASEGT. CDR3 amino acids: CASSESNSGADVLTF. The DNA of the CDR3 is TGTGCCAGCAGTGAAAGCAACTCTGGGGCCGACGTCCTGACTTTC.

The chain links TRBV28 to TRBJ2-7; either TRBD1 or TRBD2 may fit D (5 bases each). The germline V gene encodes CDR1 MDHEN and CDR2 SYDVKM. The length of the CDR3 is 15 residues. Trimming removed 7 bases from V and 1 base from J, with 17 bases in between. The CDR3 region is CASTPPGRISYEQYF. The CDR3 DNA reads as TGTGCCAGCACCCCACCGGGACGGATTTCCTACGAGCAGTACTTC.

This clonotype was seen ten or more times. V and J are TRBV20-1 and TRBJ2-3, with a tentative D call TRBD2 (5 bases). The V end was cut by 7 bases, the J end by 6 bases, with 8 bases between. Germline CDR1 reads DFQATT; CDR2 reads SNEGSKA (reference sequence). CDR3 length: 10 amino acids. The CDR3 protein is CSGRWDTQYF. The CDR3 bases are TGCAGTGGGAGGTGGGATACGCAGTATTTT.

V is TRBV20-1 and J is TRBJ2-3, with no clear D. There are 13 residues in the CDR3. Looked up from germline, CDR1 is DFQATT and CDR2 is SNEGSKA (reference sequence). The germline V and J ends were trimmed by 6 bases and 1 base, with 11 bases remaining between them. The CDR3 loop is CSAITIRTDTQYF. CDR3 DNA sequence: TGCAGTGCCATTACGATCCGCACAGATACGCAGTATTTT.

The chain links TRBV5-6 to TRBJ2-7, with TRBD2 identical over 11 bases. This CDR3 has 19 residues. V trimming: 4 bases; J trimming: 2 bases; junction bases outside the gene matches: 17. Germline V lookup: CDR1 SGHDT, CDR2 YYEEEE. As DNA, the CDR3 is TGTGCCAGCAGCCTCCGGTTGGCTAGCGGGAGGCTACCCCCCTACGAGCAGTACTTC. It specifies CASSLRLASGRLPPYEQYF.

This clonotype has just a few counts. The genes are TRBV9 and TRBJ1-2; no firm D call. The germline V gene encodes CDR1 SGDLS and CDR2 YYNGEE. Trimming cost V 1 base and J 3 bases, with 10 bases left between them. This CDR3 region has 14 residues. The CDR3 nucleotides are TGTGCCAGCAGCGTATCTGGGGATGACTATGGCTACACCTTC. This sequence encodes CASSVSGDDYGYTF.

In its sample, this clonotype was seen a few times. The V gene is TRBV12-3 or TRBV12-4, the J gene TRBJ2-1; 8 bases map to TRBD1. This CDR3 is 13 amino acids long. V was clipped by 8 bases and J by 7 bases; unmatched bases: 7. CDR3 sequence: CASSGQGLNEQFF. CDR3 nucleotides: TGTGCCAGCTCCGGACAGGGTCTGAATGAGCAGTTCTTC.

This clonotype was seen at least ten times. CDR3 DNA: TGTGCCAGCAACATAAGACAGGGGAACGAGCAGTACTTC. Amino acid sequence: CASNIRQGNEQYF. The chain uses TRBV5-6 and TRBJ2-7; 8 positions match TRBD1. Germline V CDR1 and CDR2: SGHDT, YYEEEE. The V and J ends lost 6 bases and 5 bases, in that order; junction bases with no gene match: 7. This CDR3 comprises 13 residues.

There are many counts of this clonotype. The CDR3 loop is CASSQDGQGPVDTQYF. As DNA, the CDR3 is TGCGCCAGCAGCCAAGATGGGCAGGGTCCAGTAGATACGCAGTATTTT. The V gene is TRBV4-3, the J gene TRBJ2-3, with D possibly matching TRBD1 (5 bases). Germline CDR1 reads LGHNA; CDR2 reads YSLEER. Trimming pared 0 bases from V and 5 bases from J, leaving 15 bases between. There are 16 residues in the CDR3.

The chain has TRBV5-1 and TRBJ2-6; D unresolved. V shed 2 bases and J shed 0 bases, with 6 bases lying between them. The germline gives CDR1 SGHRS, CDR2 YFSETQ. This CDR3 region has 15 residues. The CDR3 loop reads CASSFPSSGANVLTF. In DNA, the CDR3 is TGCGCCAGCAGCTTTCCTAGCTCTGGGGCCAACGTCCTGACTTTC.

The CDR3 region is CASSPLQRESNEQFF. CDR3 DNA sequence: TGTGCCAGCTCACCACTTCAGCGGGAGAGCAATGAGCAGTTCTTC. The V call is TRBV18, the J call TRBJ2-1; 8 positions match TRBD2. V lost 1 base, J lost 6 bases, and 5 bases stayed unmatched. Per the germline V gene, CDR1 is KGHSH and CDR2 is LQKENI. CDR3 size: 15 residues.

The sample holds a few counts of this clonotype. The chain links TRBV5-1 to TRBJ2-7; 7 bases map to TRBD2. CDR1 and CDR2 (germline): SGHRS, YFSETQ. V was clipped by 3 bases and J by 5 bases; unmatched bases: 14. The CDR3 totals 16 residues. The DNA for the CDR3 is TGCGCCAGCAGCTGGGGAGGGGCTGTCCTCACTAACGAGCAGTACTTC. This codes for CASSWGGAVLTNEQYF.

The CDR3 here is CASSWGTSYTDTQYF. The CDR3 DNA reads as TGTGCCAGCAGCTGGGGAACTAGTTACACAGATACGCAGTATTTT. The chain combines TRBV5-8 with TRBJ2-3; a weak D match, TRBD2 (5 bases). The V end was cut by 3 bases, the J end by 2 bases, with 13 bases between. The CDR3 sequence is 15 residues long. Germline-derived CDR1 and CDR2 are SGHTS and YDEGEE. Drawing the rest from reference TRBV5-8 and TRBJ2-3, the complete variable domain is EAGVTQSPTHLIKTRGQQATLRCSPISGHTSVYWYQQALGLGLQFLLWYDEGEERNRGNFPPRFSGRQFPNYSSELNVNALELEDSALYLCASSWGTSYTDTQYFGPGTRLTVL.

This clonotype has more than one count but fewer than ten. The chain employs TRBV20-1 and TRBJ2-5, with D unclear. The CDR3 is made up of 14 amino acids. With 0 bases removed from V and 5 bases from J, the gap between germline ends came to 13 bases. Germline values: CDR1 DFQATT, CDR2 SNEGSKA (reference sequence). CDR3 sequence reads: CSARDPSVTETQYF. For the CDR3, the DNA is TGCAGTGCTAGAGATCCCTCGGTTACCGAGACCCAGTACTTC.

This clonotype showed up many times. The chain carries TRBV15 and TRBJ2-2; D might be TRBD2 (6 bases). The CDR3 totals 14 residues. Per the germline V gene, CDR1 is LNHNV and CDR2 is YYDKDF (reference sequence). The ends were cut back, 8 bases at V and 5 bases at J, with 15 bases in the middle. CDR3 in DNA: TGTGCCACCGGGCTCGGGAGTTATACCGGGGAGCTGTTTTTT. It encodes CATGLGSYTGELFF.